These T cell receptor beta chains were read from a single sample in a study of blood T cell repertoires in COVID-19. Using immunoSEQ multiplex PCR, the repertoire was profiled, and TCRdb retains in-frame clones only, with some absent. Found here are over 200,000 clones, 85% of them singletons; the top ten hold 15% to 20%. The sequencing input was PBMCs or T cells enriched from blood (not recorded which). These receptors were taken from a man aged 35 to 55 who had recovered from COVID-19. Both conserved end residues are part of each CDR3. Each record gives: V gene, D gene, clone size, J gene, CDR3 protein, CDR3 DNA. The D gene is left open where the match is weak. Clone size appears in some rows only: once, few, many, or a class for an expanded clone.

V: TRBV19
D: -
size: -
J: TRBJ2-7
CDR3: CASSMSTTYEQYF
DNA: TGTGCCAGTAGTATGAGCACTACCTACGAGCAGTACTTC

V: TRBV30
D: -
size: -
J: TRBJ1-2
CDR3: CAWSQFTGYYGYTF
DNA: TGTGCCTGGAGTCAATTTACAGGGTACTATGGCTACACCTTC

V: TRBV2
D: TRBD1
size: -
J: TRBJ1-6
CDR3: CASTGQGISPLHF
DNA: TGTGCCAGCACCGGACAGGGGATTTCACCCCTCCACTTT

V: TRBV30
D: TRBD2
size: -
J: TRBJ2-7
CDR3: CAWSFTSGRAEQYF
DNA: TGTGCCTGGAGTTTTACTAGCGGGAGGGCCGAGCAGTACTTC

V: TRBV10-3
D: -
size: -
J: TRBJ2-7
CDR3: CAISDQPTTPYEQYF
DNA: TGTGCCATCAGTGATCAGCCGACAACACCCTACGAGCAGTACTTC

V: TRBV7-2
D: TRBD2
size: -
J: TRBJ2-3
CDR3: CASSQLAGVRSDTQYF
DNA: TGTGCCAGCAGCCAACTAGCGGGAGTTAGGTCCGATACGCAGTATTTT

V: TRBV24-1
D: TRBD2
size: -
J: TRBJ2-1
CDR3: CATRGGNNEQFF
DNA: TGTGCCACCAGGGGGGGGAACAATGAGCAGTTCTTC

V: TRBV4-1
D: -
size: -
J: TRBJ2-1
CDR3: CASSQGRDEVGEQFF
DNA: TGCGCCAGCAGCCAAGGGAGGGATGAGGTTGGTGAGCAGTTCTTC

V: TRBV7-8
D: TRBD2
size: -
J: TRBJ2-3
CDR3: CASSLLLAGVADTQYF
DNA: TGTGCCAGCAGCCTATTACTAGCGGGAGTTGCAGATACGCAGTATTTT

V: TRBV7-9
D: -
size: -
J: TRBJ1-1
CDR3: CASSLTANTEAFF
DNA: TGTGCCAGCAGTTTGACAGCTAACACTGAAGCTTTCTTT

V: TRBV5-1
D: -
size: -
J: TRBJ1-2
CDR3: CASSPSVGTKDGYTF
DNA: TGCGCCAGCAGCCCGTCCGTCGGGACAAAGGATGGCTACACCTTC

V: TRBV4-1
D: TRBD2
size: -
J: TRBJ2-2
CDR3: CASSQEALAGAHRELFF
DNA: TGCGCCAGCAGCCAAGAGGCACTAGCGGGAGCCCACCGGGAGCTGTTTTTT

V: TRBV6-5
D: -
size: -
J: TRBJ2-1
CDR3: CASRRQGLHYNEQFF
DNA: TGTGCCAGCAGACGCCAGGGACTCCACTACAATGAGCAGTTCTTC

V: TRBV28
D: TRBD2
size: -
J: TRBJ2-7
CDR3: CASTGTSGLGEQYF
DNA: TGTGCCAGCACCGGGACTAGCGGCCTGGGGGAGCAGTACTTC

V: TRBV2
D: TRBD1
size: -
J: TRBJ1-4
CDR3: CASRQGQGALGNEKLFF
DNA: TGTGCCAGCCGGCAGGGACAGGGGGCCCTTGGTAATGAAAAACTGTTTTTT

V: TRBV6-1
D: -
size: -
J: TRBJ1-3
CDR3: CASSEQGTTSSGNTIYF
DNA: TGTGCCAGCAGTGAACAGGGTACTACATCCTCTGGAAACACCATATATTTT

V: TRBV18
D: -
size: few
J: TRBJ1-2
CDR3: CASSPGQEFYGYTF
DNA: TGTGCCAGCTCACCAGGGCAGGAATTTTATGGCTACACCTTC

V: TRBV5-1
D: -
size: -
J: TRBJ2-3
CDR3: CASCMVTSTDTQYF
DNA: TGCGCCAGCTGCATGGTGACTAGCACAGATACGCAGTATTTT

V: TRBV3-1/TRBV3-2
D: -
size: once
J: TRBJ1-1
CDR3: CASSQVGGKAFF
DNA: TGTGCCAGCAGCCAAGTCGGGGGGAAAGCTTTCTTT

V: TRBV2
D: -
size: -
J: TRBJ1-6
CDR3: CASSLDSLAHF
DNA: TGTGCCAGCAGCCTGGACAGCTTAGCTCACTTT

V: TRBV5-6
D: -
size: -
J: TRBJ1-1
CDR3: CASSLFRGNTEAFF
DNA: TGTGCCAGCAGCTTGTTTCGGGGGAACACTGAAGCTTTCTTT

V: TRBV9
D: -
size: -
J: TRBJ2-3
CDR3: CASSVASTDTQYF
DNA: TGTGCCAGCAGCGTGGCTTCCACAGATACGCAGTATTTT

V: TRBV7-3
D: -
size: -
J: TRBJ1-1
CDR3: CASSLLSVNTEAFF
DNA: TGTGCCAGCAGCTTACTTTCAGTGAACACTGAAGCTTTCTTT

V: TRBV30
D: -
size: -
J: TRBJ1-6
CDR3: CAWSGVTLHF
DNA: TGTGCCTGGAGTGGCGTCACCCTCCACTTT

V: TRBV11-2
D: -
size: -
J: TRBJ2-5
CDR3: CASRTPSLETQYF
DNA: TGTGCCAGCAGGACACCCTCCCTGGAGACCCAGTACTTC

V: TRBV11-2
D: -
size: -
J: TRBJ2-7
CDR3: CASSSAYEQYF
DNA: TGTGCCAGCAGCTCCGCCTACGAGCAGTACTTC

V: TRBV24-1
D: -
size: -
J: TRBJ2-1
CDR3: CATSAVSSNNEQFF
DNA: TGTGCCACCAGTGCCGTTTCTAGCAACAATGAGCAGTTCTTC

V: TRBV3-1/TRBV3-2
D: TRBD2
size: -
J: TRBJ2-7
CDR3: CASSQVAGAYEQYF
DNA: TGTGCCAGCAGCCAAGTTGCGGGGGCCTACGAGCAGTACTTC

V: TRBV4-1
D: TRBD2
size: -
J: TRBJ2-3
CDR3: CASSQGASGSSDTQYF
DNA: TGCGCCAGCAGCCAAGGAGCTAGCGGGAGCTCAGATACGCAGTATTTT

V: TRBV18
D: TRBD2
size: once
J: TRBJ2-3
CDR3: CASSPPGLAGTDTQYF
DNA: TGTGCCAGCTCACCACCGGGACTAGCGGGCACAGATACGCAGTATTTT

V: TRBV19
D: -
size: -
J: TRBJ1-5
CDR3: CASNRYGNQPQHF
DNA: TGTGCCAGTAATCGGTACGGCAATCAGCCCCAGCATTTT

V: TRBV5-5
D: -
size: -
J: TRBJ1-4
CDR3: CASSLSPTGAGEKLFF
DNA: TGTGCCAGCAGCTTGTCCCCCACGGGCGCGGGTGAAAAACTGTTTTTT

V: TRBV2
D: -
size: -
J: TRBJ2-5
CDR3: CASSVTTQETQYF
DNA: TGTGCCAGCAGTGTTACCACTCAAGAGACCCAGTACTTC